This TCR beta chain appears in the sequencing data of a study of OX40 agonist ivuxolimab in advanced cancers. Study-wide context: Checkpoint inhibitors had been given previously to under 50% of patients.

V lost 3 bases, J lost 5 bases, and 9 bases stayed unmatched. Per the germline V gene, CDR1 is KGHSH and CDR2 is LQKENI. This CDR3 has 15 residues. This table comes from immunoSEQ multiplex PCR, and its TCRdb copy is limited to in-frame clones, with some not included. This table holds around 40,000 clones, over 80% found once. Collection of blood occurred at baseline, at cycle 4 day 1, and at cycle 7 day 1. The clonotype originates from an adult with an advanced solid tumor such as melanoma, head and neck, liver or kidney cancer. The material was CD4+ or CD8+ T cells sorted from blood, obtained in a trial of the OX40 agonist ivuxolimab. This sequence joins TRBV18 and TRBJ2-5, with TRBD2 matching 7 bases. The CDR3 loop is CASSPIASSGETQYF. In nucleotides, the CDR3 is TGTGCCAGCTCACCTATTGCCAGTAGCGGGGAGACCCAGTACTTC.